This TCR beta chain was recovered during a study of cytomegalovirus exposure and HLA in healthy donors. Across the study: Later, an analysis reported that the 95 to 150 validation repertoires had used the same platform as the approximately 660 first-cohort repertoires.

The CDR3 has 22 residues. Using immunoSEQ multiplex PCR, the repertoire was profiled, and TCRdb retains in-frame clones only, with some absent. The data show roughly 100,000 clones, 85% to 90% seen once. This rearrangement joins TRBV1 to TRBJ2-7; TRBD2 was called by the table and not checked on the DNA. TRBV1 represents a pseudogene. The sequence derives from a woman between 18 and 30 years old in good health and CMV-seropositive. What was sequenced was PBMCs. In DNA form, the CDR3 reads TGCACCAGCAGCTACCCAGGACTAGCGGGAGGCCACTTCTCCCTACTTACCTACGAGCAGTACTTC. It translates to CTSSYPGLAGGHFSLLTYEQYF.